One and the same sample provided the 11 T cell receptor beta chains below, sequenced in a study of blood T cell repertoires in COVID-19. Assay used: immunoSEQ multiplex PCR; TCRdb lists only in-frame clones, some missing. The repertoire holds about 45,000 clones, with approximately 91% as singletons. The specimen sequenced was peripheral blood. The source is a human donor in a cohort sampled during active COVID-19.

This rearrangement joins TRBV19 to TRBJ2-7; 7 nucleotides line up with TRBD1. CDR3 length: 12 residues. Germline CDR1 reads LNHDA; CDR2 reads SQIVND (reference sequence). V was clipped by 5 bases and J by 6 bases; unmatched bases: 4. Here the CDR3 DNA reads TGTGCCAGTAGTTCCGCAGGGGGCGAGCAGTACTTC. The encoded protein is CASSSAGGEQYF.

In this sample, this clone turned up a few times. V usage is TRBV9 and J usage is TRBJ1-4, with 7 bases fitting TRBD1. The germline gives CDR1 SGDLS, CDR2 YYNGEE. The trim removed 0 bases at V and 2 bases at J, leaving 1 base unmatched. The CDR3 extends over 15 amino acids. CDR3 DNA sequence: TGTGCCAGCAGCGTAGGGGGACAGACTAATGAAAAACTGTTTTTT. Protein product: CASSVGGQTNEKLFF.

This clone was counted once. V gene TRBV19 combines with J gene TRBJ1-4; TRBD1 aligns across 10 bases. Germline trimming cut 2 bases from V and 8 bases from J; bases unmatched to any gene: 17. CDR1 LNHDA and CDR2 SQIVND come from the germline V gene (reference sequence). The CDR3 covers 19 residues. In DNA, the CDR3 is TGTGCCAGTAGTATACGGCTTTTTTGGGACAGGGGACGGGAAGAAAAACTGTTTTTT. This gives the protein CASSIRLFWDRGREEKLFF.

DNA of the CDR3: TGCGCCAGCAGTCGGACTAGCGGGGTCTACGAGCAGTACTTC. This translates into CASSRTSGVYEQYF. V is TRBV4-1 and J is TRBJ2-7, with 12 bases identical to TRBD2. V shed 6 bases, J shed 3 bases, and the junction held 3 bases outside the gene matches. CDR1 is MGHRA and CDR2 is YSYEKL in the germline V gene. The CDR3 extends over 14 amino acids.

This rearrangement joins TRBV10-3 to TRBJ1-4; TRBD1 is a possible D gene (5 bases). CDR1 is ENHRY and CDR2 is SYGVKD in the germline V gene. This CDR3 spans 15 amino acids. The V and J ends lost 0 bases and 6 bases respectively, with 11 bases between them. CDR3 sequence reads: CAISESTGRYEKLFF. The CDR3 nucleotides are TGTGCCATCAGTGAGTCAACAGGCAGATATGAAAAACTGTTTTTT.

The chain combines TRBV18 with TRBJ1-5, with 8 bases matching TRBD1. Germline V gene lookup returns CDR1 KGHSH and CDR2 LQKENI. V shed 5 bases, J shed 5 bases, and the junction held 8 bases outside the gene matches. This CDR3 has 15 residues. CDR3 bases: TGTGCCAGCTCAGGCCAGGGGGCGCAGGATCAGCCCCAGCATTTT. Translation: CASSGQGAQDQPQHF. The whole variable domain, remainder taken from reference TRBV18 and TRBJ1-5, is NAGVMQNPRHLVRRRGQEARLRCSPMKGHSHVYWYRQLPEEGLKFMVYLQKENIIDESGMPKERFSAEFPKEGPSILRIQQVVRGDSAAYFCASSGQGAQDQPQHFGDGTRLSIL.

CDR3 nucleotides: TGTGCCAGTAGTGGGAGCGGCACTGAAGCTTTCTTT. Encoded protein: CASSGSGTEAFF. The rearrangement joins TRBV19 to TRBJ1-1; D not certain. The CDR3 length is 12 residues. V was cut by 5 bases and J by 4 bases, with 8 bases left in between. The germline gives CDR1 LNHDA, CDR2 SQIVND (reference sequence).

This rearrangement joins TRBV11-2 to TRBJ2-7, with D unresolved. The CDR3 spans 17 residues. Germline lookup yields CDR1 SGHAT and CDR2 FQNNGV. V was cut by 3 bases and J by 6 bases, with 24 bases left in between. CDR3 nucleotide sequence: TGTGCCAGCAGCTTCCCCCCGGCGCAGCACGGGTCCGGCGAGCAGTACTTC. It codes for CASSFPPAQHGSGEQYF.

V and J are TRBV27 and TRBJ1-2; TRBD1 is a possible D gene (6 bases). CDR1 and CDR2 from the germline V gene are MNHEY and SMNVEV (reference sequence). Trimming took 6 bases from V and 6 from J, leaving 26 bases between them. The CDR3 has 17 residues. CDR3 amino acids: CASRSTKPQGSRDGYTF. For the CDR3, the DNA is TGTGCCAGCAGATCAACCAAACCGCAGGGGTCTAGGGATGGCTACACCTTC.

The chain combines TRBV10-3 with TRBJ1-5, with 12 bases identical to TRBD1. With V trimmed by 2 bases and J by 7 bases, 3 bases remained unmatched. Germline values: CDR1 ENHRY, CDR2 SYGVKD. The length of the CDR3 is 15 residues. CDR3 DNA: TGTGCCATCAGTGAGGGGACAGGGGGCGACCAGCCCCAGCATTTT. Translated, it gives CAISEGTGGDQPQHF.

J is TRBJ2-2 and V is TRBV7-2, with 12 bases lining up with TRBD2. CDR1 is SGHTA and CDR2 is FQGNSA in the germline V gene. V trimming: 3 bases; J trimming: 5 bases; junction bases outside the gene matches: 1. The CDR3 extends over 15 amino acids. CDR3 in DNA: TGTGCCAGCAGCTTCGGACTAGCGGGAACCGGGGAGCTGTTTTTT. This sequence encodes CASSFGLAGTGELFF.